This TCR beta chain was sequenced for a study of blood T cell repertoires in COVID-19. Looking at the study overall: Specimens from acute and convalescent COVID-19 originated in the United States, Italy and Spain. Nucleic acid was either cDNA or gDNA, and it came from T cells, B-cell-depleted T cells, or PBMCs.

A Seattle source enrolled patients during active infection and followed them longitudinally. The V end was cut by 7 bases, the J end by 6 bases, with 28 bases between. Germline CDR1 SGHAT, CDR2 FQNNGV. The CDR3 covers 17 residues. Source study methods: Reference gene primer amplification in the assay estimated nucleated cell counts. The table came from immunoSEQ multiplex PCR; TCRdb's copy has only in-frame clones and leaves some out. Clonal size and the V and J genes are those of that table, whereas D and trimming came from the DNA. The table has roughly 99,000 clones, 88% seen once. V usage is TRBV11-2 and J usage is TRBJ2-7; TRBD2 is a possible D gene (5 bases). Sequenced material: peripheral blood. The receptor was derived from a man aged 50-59 years with COVID-19, enrolled during active disease. The CDR3 region is CASTLKGPYTLRGEQYF. The CDR3 nucleotides read TGTGCCAGCACCCTCAAAGGACCTTATACCCTACGGGGCGAGCAGTACTTC. The full variable domain, in which reference TRBV11-2 and TRBJ2-7 provide the parts outside the CDR3, is EAGVAQSPRYKIIEKRQSVAFWCNPISGHATLYWYQQILGQGPKLLIQFQNNGVVDDSQLPKDRFSAERLKGVDSTLKIQPAKLEDSAVYLCASTLKGPYTLRGEQYFGPGTRLTVT.